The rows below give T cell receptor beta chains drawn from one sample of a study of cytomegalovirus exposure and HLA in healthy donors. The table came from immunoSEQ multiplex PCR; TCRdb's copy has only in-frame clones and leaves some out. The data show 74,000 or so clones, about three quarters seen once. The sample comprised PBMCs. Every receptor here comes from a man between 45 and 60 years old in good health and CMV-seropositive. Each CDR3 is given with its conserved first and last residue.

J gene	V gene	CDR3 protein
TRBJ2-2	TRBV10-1	CASRAVNTGELFF
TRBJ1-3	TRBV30	CAWTGLGNTIYF
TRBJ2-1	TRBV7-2	CASSPGGSSYNEQFF
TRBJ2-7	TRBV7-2	CASSFSRSYEQYF
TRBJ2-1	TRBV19	CASSIDYYEQFF
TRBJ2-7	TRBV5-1	CASKWEGDPGEQYF
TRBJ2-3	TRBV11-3	CASSLDQTSQSTDTQYF
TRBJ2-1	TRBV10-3	CAISPGSKGEQFF
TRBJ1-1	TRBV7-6	CASSPGQGGLNTEAFF
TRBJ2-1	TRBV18	CASSPLGDEQFF
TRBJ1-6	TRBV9	CASSVVGSEPLHF
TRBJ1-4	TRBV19	CASSNPGATNEKLFF
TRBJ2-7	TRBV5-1	CASSQTLRLVMSSYEQYF
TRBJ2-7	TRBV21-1	CARARDRDYEQYF
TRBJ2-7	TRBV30	CAWSGDRQNYEQYF
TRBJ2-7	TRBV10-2	CASSGRDSYEQYF
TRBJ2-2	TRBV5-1	CASSPGAGVDTGELFF
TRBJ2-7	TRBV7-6	CASSASSGSYEQYF
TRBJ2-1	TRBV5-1	CASSPSTGSYNEQFF
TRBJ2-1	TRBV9	CASSVSPGTSGDNEQFF
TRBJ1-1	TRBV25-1	CASSEYWGVAEAFF
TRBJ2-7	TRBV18	CASSPRGTGEEQYF
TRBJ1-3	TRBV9	CASSGDGNTIYF
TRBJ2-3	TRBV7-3	CASSYGQGQDTQYF
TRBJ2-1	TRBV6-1	CASMEGQGFNEQFF
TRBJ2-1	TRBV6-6	CASSYAGQVSYNEQFF
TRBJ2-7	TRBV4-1	CASSQAWGGATYEQYF
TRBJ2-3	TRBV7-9	CASSGLRDRPTDTQYF
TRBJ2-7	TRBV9	CASSPQGAPTYEQYF